A single sample is the source of the 27 T cell receptor beta chains below, sequenced in a study of T cells in localized non-small cell lung cancer. The protocol was immunoSEQ multiplex PCR, while the TCRdb copy is restricted to in-frame clones and leaves out a portion. In the table there are about 16,000 clones, 89% of which are singletons. This specimen was peripheral blood, taken before any cancer treatment. Every receptor here comes from a female donor over 55 with stage III squamous cell lung carcinoma.

This chain's CDR3 is CASRENTEAFF. The CDR3 DNA sequence: TGTGCCAGCAGGGAGAACACTGAAGCTTTCTTT. V is TRBV27 and J is TRBJ1-1, with D unclear. This CDR3 region has 11 residues. Germline assignment: CDR1 MNHEY and CDR2 SMNVEV (reference sequence). The V and J ends lost 6 bases and 1 base respectively, with 3 bases between them.

The rearrangement uses TRBV2 and TRBJ2-2, with 7 positions matching TRBD2. The CDR3 contains 15 residues. Germline trimming cut 4 bases from V and 0 bases from J; bases unmatched to any gene: 2. CDR1 is SNHLY, CDR2 FYNNEI, per germline. CDR3 in DNA: TGTGCCAGCAGTGTGGGAGGGGCGAACACCGGGGAGCTGTTTTTT. It translates to CASSVGGANTGELFF.

The chain joins TRBV7-2 to TRBJ2-3, with D unclear. Looked up from germline, CDR1 is SGHTA and CDR2 is FQGNSA. The CDR3 has 16 residues. Trimming removed 2 bases from V and 4 bases from J, with 16 bases in between. In nucleotides, the CDR3 is TGTGCCAGCAGCTTAAATCGCATGGGAAGTGCAGATACGCAGTATTTT. It specifies CASSLNRMGSADTQYF.

The chain combines TRBV6-5 with TRBJ1-6; possible D gene TRBD1, 5 bases. Trimming took 2 bases from V and 7 from J, leaving 9 bases between them. There are 14 residues in the CDR3. CDR1 is MNHEY, CDR2 SVGAGI, per germline. CDR3 nucleotides: TGTGCCAGCAGTTACGGGACTGACAATTCACCCCTCCACTTT. Translating it yields CASSYGTDNSPLHF.

The rearrangement joins TRBV2 to TRBJ2-7; D gene uncertain. CDR1 and CDR2 from the germline V gene are SNHLY and FYNNEI. This CDR3 has 14 amino acids. V was trimmed by 8 bases and J by 1 base, leaving 15 bases between them. The CDR3 nucleotides are TGTGCCAGCCTGACGACGGCCGATTCCTACGAGCAGTACTTC. Translating gives CASLTTADSYEQYF. Together with reference TRBV2 and TRBJ2-7, the CDR3 gives the full variable domain: EPEVTQTPSHQVTQMGQEVILRCVPISNHLYFYWYRQILGQKVEFLVSFYNNEISEKSEIFDDQFSVERPDGSNFTLKIRSTKLEDSAMYFCASLTTADSYEQYFGPGTRLTVT.

The V call is TRBV2, the J call TRBJ2-3; 7 positions match TRBD1. The germline gives CDR1 SNHLY, CDR2 FYNNEI. The CDR3 is 12 amino acids. V gave up 7 bases and J gave up 6 bases; unmatched junction bases: 4. The CDR3 DNA is TGTGCCAGCAAGGGGGCCAGCGATACGCAGTATTTT. This gives the protein CASKGASDTQYF.

J is TRBJ2-7 and V is TRBV6-1, with D hard to call. This CDR3 comprises 15 residues. Looked up from germline, CDR1 is MNHNS and CDR2 is SASEGT. V lost 1 base and J 6 bases, leaving 16 bases between the germline ends. The CDR3 region has the DNA TGTGCCAGCAGTGAAGGGGCATTGGGATCTGGCGAGCAGTACTTC. This translates into CASSEGALGSGEQYF.

The chain carries TRBV2 and TRBJ1-1, with 9 bases lining up with TRBD1. V was pared by 6 bases and J by 1 base, with 0 bases of the junction left unmatched. The CDR3 has 13 amino acids. Germline V lookup: CDR1 SNHLY, CDR2 FYNNEI. CDR3 sequence: CASRDRGNTEAFF. The CDR3 bases are TGTGCCAGCAGGGACAGGGGGAACACTGAAGCTTTCTTT.

This chain connects TRBV7-2 to TRBJ2-7; D assignment may be TRBD1 or TRBD2 (5 bases each). Germline loops: CDR1 SGHTA, CDR2 FQGNSA. V shed 5 bases and J shed 2 bases, with 13 bases lying between them. The length of the CDR3 is 14 residues. CDR3: CASSNRDGPYEQYF. CDR3 DNA: TGTGCCAGCAGCAACCGGGACGGCCCCTACGAGCAGTACTTC.

The CDR3 nucleotides read TGTGCCTGGTCTAGCGGATACAATGAGCAGTTCTTC. Protein product: CAWSSGYNEQFF. The chain joins TRBV30 to TRBJ2-1; 7 bases are shared with TRBD2. The germline V gene has CDR1 GTSNPN and CDR2 SVGIG (reference sequence). V lost 5 bases and J lost 4; bases outside the gene matches: 2. This CDR3 contains 12 residues.

This rearrangement joins TRBV7-8 to TRBJ2-1; no firm D call. Germline V CDR1 and CDR2: SGHVS, FQNEAQ. This CDR3 contains 17 residues. V was pared by 6 bases and J by 4 bases, with 22 bases between. The CDR3 nucleotides are TGTGCCAGCAGTTCCCAAGGGTTCCAACACTCTTACAATGAGCAGTTCTTC. Translation gives CASSSQGFQHSYNEQFF.

The genes are TRBV5-1 and TRBJ2-3, with 16 nucleotides matching TRBD2. With V trimmed by 4 bases and J by 4 bases, 6 bases remained unmatched. Per germline, CDR1 SGHRS and CDR2 YFSETQ. The CDR3 totals 17 residues. CDR3 sequence reads: CASSLGLAGGLPDTQYF. CDR3 nucleotides: TGCGCCAGCAGCCTGGGACTAGCGGGGGGGCTCCCAGATACGCAGTATTTT.

The chain employs TRBV30 and TRBJ2-7, with TRBD1 identical over 10 bases. Germline loops: CDR1 GTSNPN, CDR2 SVGIG (reference sequence). Trimming cost V 5 bases and J 0 bases; bases outside gene matches: 7. The CDR3 sequence is 15 residues long. This CDR3 is CAWRTGGFSSYEQYF. CDR3 nucleotide sequence: TGTGCCTGGCGGACAGGGGGTTTTAGCTCCTACGAGCAGTACTTC.

This clone appeared a few times. The V gene is TRBV5-1, the J gene TRBJ1-4; possible D gene TRBD1, 5 bases. Germline V lookup: CDR1 SGHRS, CDR2 YFSETQ. Trimming shortened V by 0 bases and J by 2 bases, and 17 bases separated the two germline ends. The length of the CDR3 is 18 residues. Here the CDR3 reads CASSLGPVTRGTNEKLFF. The CDR3 coding sequence is TGCGCCAGCAGCTTGGGACCGGTCACGAGGGGCACTAATGAAAAACTGTTTTTT.

This clone was detected only a few times. The J gene is TRBJ1-4, the V gene TRBV6-5; 7 nucleotides match TRBD1. Germline CDR1 is MNHEY and CDR2 is SVGAGI. The CDR3 loop spans 15 amino acids. Trimming took 0 bases from V and 5 from J; bases not matched to a gene: 3. For the CDR3, the DNA is TGTGCCAGCAGTTACTCGACAGGGCGCAATGAAAAACTGTTTTTT. It specifies CASSYSTGRNEKLFF.

This clone was seen a single time. The chain couples TRBV15 to TRBJ1-1, with 7 nucleotides matching TRBD1. This CDR3 contains 15 residues. Germline CDR1 and CDR2: LNHNV and YYDKDF (reference sequence). The J segment lost 7 bases and the V segment lost 2 bases, leaving 10 bases of the junction unmatched. This CDR3 is CATSRLLLGGYEAFF. The DNA of the CDR3 is TGTGCCACCAGCAGACTCTTACTAGGGGGCTATGAAGCTTTCTTT.

The rearrangement links TRBV7-6 to TRBJ2-1; 9 bases are shared with TRBD1. The ends lost 5 bases at V and 4 bases at J; junction bases unmatched: 9. Germline loops: CDR1 SGHVS, CDR2 FNYEAQ. The CDR3 totals 16 residues. CDR3 nucleotide sequence: TGTGCCAGCAGCAAAACGACAGGGGGAATTTACAATGAGCAGTTCTTC. Its translation: CASSKTTGGIYNEQFF.

The V and J genes are TRBV5-5 and TRBJ1-5, with 8 bases fitting TRBD1. Trimming cost V 4 bases and J 3 bases; bases outside gene matches: 18. Germline loops: CDR1 SGHKS, CDR2 YYEKEE (reference sequence). The CDR3 consists of 19 residues. The CDR3 coding sequence is TGTGCCAGCAGCGAAGGGACAGGAAACCTAGGGGTGGTCAATCAGCCCCAGCATTTT. Translation: CASSEGTGNLGVVNQPQHF.

V and J are TRBV9 and TRBJ2-7; 9 positions agree with TRBD1. The CDR3 totals 14 residues. After removal of 2 bases from V and 2 bases from J, the junction contained 2 bases not matched to a gene. Germline CDR1 reads SGDLS; CDR2 reads YYNGEE. Here the CDR3 DNA reads TGTGCCAGCAGCGTCGGGACAGGGACCTACGAGCAGTACTTC. Translation: CASSVGTGTYEQYF.

The rearrangement uses TRBV5-8 and TRBJ2-7; D is unresolved. Germline CDR1 is SGHTS and CDR2 is YDEGEE. The ends were cut back, 2 bases at V and 4 bases at J, with 7 bases in the middle. The CDR3 is made up of 12 amino acids. Written as DNA, the CDR3 is TGTGCCAGCAGCTTCCCTACTTACGAGCAGTACTTC. Protein product: CASSFPTYEQYF.

The CDR3: CASSQVPGGKETQYF. As DNA, the CDR3 is TGCGCCAGCAGCCAGGTCCCGGGGGGCAAAGAGACCCAGTACTTC. This chain connects TRBV4-1 to TRBJ2-5; perhaps TRBD2 as D (7 bases). V lost 3 bases and J 3 bases, leaving 14 bases between the germline ends. There are 15 residues in the CDR3. Per the germline V gene, CDR1 is MGHRA and CDR2 is YSYEKL.

This chain links TRBV6-1 with TRBJ2-7, with TRBD2 matching 11 bases. With V trimmed by 1 base and J by 4 bases, 0 bases remained unmatched. Per the germline V gene, CDR1 is MNHNS and CDR2 is SASEGT. The CDR3 runs 14 residues. The CDR3 DNA follows: TGTGCCAGCAGTGAAGGACTAGCGGGATACGAGCAGTACTTC. This translates into CASSEGLAGYEQYF.

V and J are TRBV6-5 and TRBJ2-3, with TRBD2 matching 7 bases. Trimming took 5 bases from V and 1 from J; bases not matched to a gene: 6. This CDR3 region has 15 residues. Germline lookup yields CDR1 MNHEY and CDR2 SVGAGI. The CDR3 protein is CASSQTSVGTDTQYF. The CDR3 DNA follows: TGTGCCAGCAGTCAAACTAGCGTTGGCACAGATACGCAGTATTTT.

The chain carries TRBV7-9 and TRBJ2-1; TRBD2 matches 10 bases. The CDR3 runs 15 residues. Per the germline V gene, CDR1 is SEHNR and CDR2 is FQNEAQ (reference sequence). V was pared by 1 base and J by 6 bases, with 3 bases of the junction left unmatched. In DNA, the CDR3 is TGTGCCAGCAGCTTAGGTGGGACTAGCGTCAATGAGCAGTTCTTC. Protein sequence: CASSLGGTSVNEQFF.

This chain uses TRBV2 with TRBJ2-7; 7 positions agree with TRBD2. The J segment lost 5 bases and the V segment lost 6 bases, leaving 10 bases of the junction unmatched. Germline CDR1 and CDR2: SNHLY and FYNNEI. The CDR3 has 14 residues. The CDR3 spells CASRGGTPFHEQYF. CDR3 nucleotide sequence: TGTGCCAGCAGGGGGGGGACCCCTTTCCACGAGCAGTACTTC.

V gene TRBV28 combines with J gene TRBJ1-1, with a tentative D call TRBD1 (5 bases). This CDR3 comprises 14 residues. V dropped 2 bases and J dropped 9 bases, with 16 bases sitting between them. Germline V CDR1 and CDR2: MDHEN, SYDVKM. CDR3 amino acids: CASSLSPTTVKAFF. The CDR3 DNA reads as TGTGCCAGCAGTTTAAGTCCCACGACAGTCAAAGCTTTCTTT.

The chain is built from TRBV5-1 and TRBJ2-7, with a weak D call TRBD1 (6 bases). CDR1 and CDR2 (germline): SGHRS, YFSETQ. The germline V and J ends were trimmed by 1 base and 0 bases, with 11 bases remaining between them. This CDR3 is 15 amino acids long. The CDR3 DNA reads TGCGCCAGCAGCTTGACAGGGCCGAGCTCCTACGAGCAGTACTTC. This translates into CASSLTGPSSYEQYF.